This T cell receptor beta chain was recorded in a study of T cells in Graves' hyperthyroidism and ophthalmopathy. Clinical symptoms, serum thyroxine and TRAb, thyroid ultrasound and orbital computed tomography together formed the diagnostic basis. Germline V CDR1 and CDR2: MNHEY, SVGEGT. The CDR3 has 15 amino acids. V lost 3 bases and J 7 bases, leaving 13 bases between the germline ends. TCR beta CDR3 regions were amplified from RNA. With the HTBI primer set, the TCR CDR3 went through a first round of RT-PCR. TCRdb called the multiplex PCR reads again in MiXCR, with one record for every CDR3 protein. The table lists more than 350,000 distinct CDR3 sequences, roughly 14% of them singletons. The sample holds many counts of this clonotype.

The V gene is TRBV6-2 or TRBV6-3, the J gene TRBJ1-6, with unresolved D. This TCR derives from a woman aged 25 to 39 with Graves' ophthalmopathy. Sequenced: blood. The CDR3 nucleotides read TGTGCCAGCAGTTATTTGGGTCTGCGAAATTCACCCCTCCACTTT. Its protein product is CASSYLGLRNSPLHF.